This T cell receptor beta chain was obtained from a study of blood T cells in healthy people across ages. The use of a sample-barcoded 5' primer and a J-beta primer mix characterized a second PCR of about 7 to 12 cycles. Each CDR3 protein is one row after TCRdb ran MiXCR on the 5' RACE reads. The sample consists of 1.2 million to 1.5 million distinct CDR3 sequences, roughly 40% of them appearing once. Trimming at V came to 6 bases and at J to 10 bases, leaving 11 bases not matched to a gene. The length of the CDR3 is 14 residues. Germline assignment: CDR1 MDHEN and CDR2 SYDVKM. Donors each provided around 9 milliliters of peripheral blood.

This clonotype was obtained from a woman aged 18-29 years in good health. V gene TRBV28 combines with J gene TRBJ1-4, with TRBD1 matching 7 bases. The sample was blood. The CDR3 nucleotides read TGTGCCAGCAGGACACAGGGGAACGTCGGAAAACTGTTTTTT. Translated: CASRTQGNVGKLFF.